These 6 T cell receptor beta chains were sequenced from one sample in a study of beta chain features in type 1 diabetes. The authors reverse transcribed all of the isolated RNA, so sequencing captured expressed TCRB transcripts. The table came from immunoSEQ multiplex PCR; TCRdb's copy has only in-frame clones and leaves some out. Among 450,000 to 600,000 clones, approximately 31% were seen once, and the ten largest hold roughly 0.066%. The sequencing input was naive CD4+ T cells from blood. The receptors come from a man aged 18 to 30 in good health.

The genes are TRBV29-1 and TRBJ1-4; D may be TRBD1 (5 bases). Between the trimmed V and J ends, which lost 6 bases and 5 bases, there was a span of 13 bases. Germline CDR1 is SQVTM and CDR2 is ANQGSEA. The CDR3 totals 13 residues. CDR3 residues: CSVLVRGNEKLFF. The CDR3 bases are TGCAGCGTCCTCGTACGGGGGAATGAAAAACTGTTTTTT. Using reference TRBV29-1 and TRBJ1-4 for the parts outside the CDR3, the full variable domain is SAVISQKPSRDICQRGTSLTIQCQVDSQVTMMFWYRQQPGQSLTLIATANQGSEATYESGFVIDKFPISRPNLTFSTLTVSNMSPEDSSIYLCSVLVRGNEKLFFGSGTQLSVL.

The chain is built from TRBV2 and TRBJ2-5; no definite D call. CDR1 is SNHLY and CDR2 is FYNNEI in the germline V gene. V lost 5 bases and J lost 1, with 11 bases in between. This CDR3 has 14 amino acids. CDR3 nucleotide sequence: TGTGCCAGCAGTATGGGAAGCATCCAAGAGACCCAGTACTTC. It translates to CASSMGSIQETQYF. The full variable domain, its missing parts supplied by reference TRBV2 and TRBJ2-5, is EPEVTQTPSHQVTQMGQEVILRCVPISNHLYFYWYRQILGQKVEFLVSFYNNEISEKSEIFDDQFSVERPDGSNFTLKIRSTKLEDSAMYFCASSMGSIQETQYFGPGTRLLVL.

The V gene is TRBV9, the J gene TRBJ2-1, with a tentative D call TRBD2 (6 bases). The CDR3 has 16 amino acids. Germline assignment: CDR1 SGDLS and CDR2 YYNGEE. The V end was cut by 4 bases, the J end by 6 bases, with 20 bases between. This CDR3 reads CASSLVTSFGLNEQFF. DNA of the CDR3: TGTGCCAGCAGCTTAGTAACTAGCTTTGGACTCAATGAGCAGTTCTTC. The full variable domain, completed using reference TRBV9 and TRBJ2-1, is DSGVTQTPKHLITATGQRVTLRCSPRSGDLSVYWYQQSLDQGLQFLIQYYNGEERAKGNILERFSAQQFPDLHSELNLSSLELGDSALYFCASSLVTSFGLNEQFFGPGTRLTVL.

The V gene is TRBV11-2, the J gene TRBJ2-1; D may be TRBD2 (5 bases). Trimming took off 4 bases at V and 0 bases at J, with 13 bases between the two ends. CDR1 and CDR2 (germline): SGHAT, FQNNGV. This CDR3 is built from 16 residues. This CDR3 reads CASSSVASSSYNEQFF. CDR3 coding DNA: TGTGCCAGCAGCTCAGTAGCGTCCAGCTCCTACAATGAGCAGTTCTTC.

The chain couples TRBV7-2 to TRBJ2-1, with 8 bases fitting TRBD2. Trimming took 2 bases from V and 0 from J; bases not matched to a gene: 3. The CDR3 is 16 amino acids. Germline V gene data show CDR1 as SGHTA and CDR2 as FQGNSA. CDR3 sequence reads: CASSLIAGSSYNEQFF. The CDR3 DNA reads TGTGCCAGCAGCTTAATAGCGGGGAGCTCCTACAATGAGCAGTTCTTC.

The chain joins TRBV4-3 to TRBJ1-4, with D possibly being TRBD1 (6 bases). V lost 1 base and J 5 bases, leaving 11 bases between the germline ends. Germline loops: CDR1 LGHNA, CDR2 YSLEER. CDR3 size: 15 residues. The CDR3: CASSQVEGGNEKLFF. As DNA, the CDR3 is TGCGCCAGCAGCCAAGTGGAGGGGGGAAATGAAAAACTGTTTTTT.